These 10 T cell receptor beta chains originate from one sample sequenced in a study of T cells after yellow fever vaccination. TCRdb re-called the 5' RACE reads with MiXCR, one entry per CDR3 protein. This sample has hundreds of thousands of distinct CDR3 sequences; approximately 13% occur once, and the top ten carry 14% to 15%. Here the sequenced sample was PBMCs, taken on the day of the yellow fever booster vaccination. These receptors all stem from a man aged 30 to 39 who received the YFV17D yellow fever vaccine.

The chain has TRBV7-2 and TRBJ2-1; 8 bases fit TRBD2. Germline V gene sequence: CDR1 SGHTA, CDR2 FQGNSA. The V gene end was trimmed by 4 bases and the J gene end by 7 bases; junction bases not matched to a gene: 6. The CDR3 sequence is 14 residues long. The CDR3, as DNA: TGTGCCAGCAGCTCGGGACTAGGAAGAAATGAGCAGTTCTTC. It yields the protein CASSSGLGRNEQFF.

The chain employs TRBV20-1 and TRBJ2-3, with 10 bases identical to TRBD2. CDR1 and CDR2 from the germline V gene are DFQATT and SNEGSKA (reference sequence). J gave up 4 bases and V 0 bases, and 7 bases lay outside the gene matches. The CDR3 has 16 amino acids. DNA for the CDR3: TGCAGTGCTAGAGATCCAGAGCGGGGGGGTGCAGATACGCAGTATTTT. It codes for CSARDPERGGADTQYF.

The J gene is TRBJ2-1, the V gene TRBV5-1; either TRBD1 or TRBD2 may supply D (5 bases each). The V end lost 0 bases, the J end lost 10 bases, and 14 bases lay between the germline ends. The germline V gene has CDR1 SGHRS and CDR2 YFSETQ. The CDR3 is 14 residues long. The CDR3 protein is CASSLAGPVWEQFF. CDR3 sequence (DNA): TGCGCCAGCAGCTTGGCGGGGCCAGTTTGGGAGCAGTTCTTC.

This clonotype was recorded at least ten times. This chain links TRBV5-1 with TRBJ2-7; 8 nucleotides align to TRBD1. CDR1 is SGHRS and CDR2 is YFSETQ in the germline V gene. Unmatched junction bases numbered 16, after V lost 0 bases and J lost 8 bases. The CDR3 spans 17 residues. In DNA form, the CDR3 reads TGCGCCAGCAGCTTGGTTTTAGACGGGACAGGCTTGAATCAGCAGTACTTC. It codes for CASSLVLDGTGLNQQYF.

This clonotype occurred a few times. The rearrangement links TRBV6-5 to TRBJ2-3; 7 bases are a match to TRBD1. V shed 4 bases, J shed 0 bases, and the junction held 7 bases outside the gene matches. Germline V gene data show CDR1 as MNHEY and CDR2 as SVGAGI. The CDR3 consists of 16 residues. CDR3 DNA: TGTGCCAGCAGTTCAGGGGGAAGGACTAGCACAGATACGCAGTATTTT. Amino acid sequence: CASSSGGRTSTDTQYF.

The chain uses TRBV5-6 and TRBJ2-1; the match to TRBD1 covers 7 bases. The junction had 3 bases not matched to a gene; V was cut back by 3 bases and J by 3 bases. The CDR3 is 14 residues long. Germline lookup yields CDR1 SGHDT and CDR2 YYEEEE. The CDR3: CASSSGQFYNEQFF. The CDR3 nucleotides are TGTGCCAGCAGCTCGGGACAGTTCTACAATGAGCAGTTCTTC.

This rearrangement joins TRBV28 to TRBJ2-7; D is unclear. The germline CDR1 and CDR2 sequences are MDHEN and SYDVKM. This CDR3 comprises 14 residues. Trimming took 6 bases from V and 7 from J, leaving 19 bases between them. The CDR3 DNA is TGTGCCAGCAGCCCCCCCCCATCCTTCGGTGAGCAGTACTTC. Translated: CASSPPPSFGEQYF.

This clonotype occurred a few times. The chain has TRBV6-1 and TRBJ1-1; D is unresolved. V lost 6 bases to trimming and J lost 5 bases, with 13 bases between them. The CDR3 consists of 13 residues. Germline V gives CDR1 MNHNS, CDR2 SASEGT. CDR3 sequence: CASSLEDWTEAFF. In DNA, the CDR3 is TGTGCCAGCAGCCTGGAGGATTGGACTGAAGCTTTCTTT.

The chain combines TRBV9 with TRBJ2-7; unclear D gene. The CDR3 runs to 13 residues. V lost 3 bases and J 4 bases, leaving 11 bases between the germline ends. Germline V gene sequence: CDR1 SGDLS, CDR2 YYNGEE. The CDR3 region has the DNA TGTGCCAGCAGCGCCGGGTCGACTTACGAGCAGTACTTC. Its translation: CASSAGSTYEQYF.

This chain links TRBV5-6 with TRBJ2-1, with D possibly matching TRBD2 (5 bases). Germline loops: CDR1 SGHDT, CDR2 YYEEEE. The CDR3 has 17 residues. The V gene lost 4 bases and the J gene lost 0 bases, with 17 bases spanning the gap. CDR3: CASSEGGSVISYNEQFF. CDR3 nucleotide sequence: TGTGCCAGCAGCGAGGGCGGTTCAGTAATCTCCTACAATGAGCAGTTCTTC.